What follows are 29 T cell receptor beta chains derived from one specimen sequenced in a study of T cells in Graves' hyperthyroidism and ophthalmopathy. Amplified regions were TCR beta CDR3 sequences from RNA transcripts. Using the HTBI primer set, a first-round RT-PCR was run on the TCR CDR3. MiXCR, run by TCRdb on the multiplex PCR reads, gives a single entry per CDR3 protein. The sample consists of under 700,000 distinct CDR3 sequences, just over 45% of them appearing once. Sequencing input: peripheral blood or thyroid tissue (not recorded which). These receptors all stem from a woman aged 18-35 years with Graves' hyperthyroidism.

On this clonotype itself: One junction end does not reproduce the germline sequence, and a read error may be involved. The chain uses TRBV29-1 and TRBJ2-7; TRBD2 is a possible D gene (5 bases). Germline V gene lookup returns CDR1 SQVTM and CDR2 ANQGSEA. This CDR3 has 14 amino acids. The CDR3 DNA sequence: TGCAGCGCTGAAATCTCTAGCTCTAACTACGAGCAGTACTTC. Residues: CSAEISSSNYEQYF.

Details on this clonotype: This could be a read error, since a much larger clone is one nucleotide away. The gene calls are TRBV7-7 and TRBJ2-2; D gene uncertain. The germline gives CDR1 SSHAT, CDR2 FNYEAQ (reference sequence). This CDR3 comprises 15 residues. V was pared by 2 bases and J by 4 bases, with 11 bases between. CDR3 sequence (DNA): TGTGCCAGCAGCTTATCGTCCGGGTGCACCGGGGAGCTGTTTTTT. It is translated as CASSLSSGCTGELFF. The full variable domain, in which reference TRBV7-7 and TRBJ2-2 provide the parts outside the CDR3, is GAGVSQSPRYKVTKRGQDVTLRCDPISSHATLYWYQQALGQGPEFLTYFNYEAQPDKSGLPSDRFSAERPEGSISTLTIQRTEQRDSAMYRCASSLSSGCTGELFFGEGSRLTVL.

CDR3 DNA: TGTGCCACCAGTGACACAAGCAGGGGCGCGGGGGCCAACGTCCTGACTTTC. As protein: CATSDTSRGAGANVLTF. The chain couples TRBV24-1 to TRBJ2-6; tentatively, D is TRBD1 (6 bases). Trimming removed 4 bases at V and 4 bases at J, with 16 bases between. CDR1 and CDR2 from the germline V gene are KGHDR and SFDVKD. This CDR3 has 17 residues.

As to this clonotype: One end of the junction does not line up with germline, which may come from a read error. The chain has TRBV6-4 and TRBJ1-2, with 8 bases aligning to TRBD1. The CDR3 spans 17 residues. Germline V gene data show CDR1 as MRHNA and CDR2 as SNTAGT. The CDR3 DNA is TGTGCCAGCAGCGACAGGGGCACTACGACCTCGAACTATGGCCACACCTTC. Residues: CASSDRGTTTSNYGHTF.

The table lists this clonotype with a few counts. This rearrangement joins TRBV2 to TRBJ2-5; weak D call: TRBD1 (6 bases). Between the trimmed V and J ends, which lost 1 base and 5 bases, there was a span of 11 bases. The V gene's germline CDR1 is SNHLY and CDR2 FYNNEI. The CDR3 has 14 amino acids. The CDR3, as DNA: TGTGCCAGCAGTGAAGGTTGGACAGCCGAGACCCAGTACTTC. It codes for CASSEGWTAETQYF.

The genes are TRBV7-9 and TRBJ1-4; possible D gene TRBD1, 5 bases. Germline CDR1 and CDR2: SEHNR and FQNEAQ (reference sequence). The CDR3 runs to 15 residues. V gave up 5 bases and J gave up 5 bases, with 15 bases separating them. CDR3 bases: TGTGCCAGCAGCGGCCTGGGGGGGTTAAATGAAAAACTGTTTTTT. This gives the protein CASSGLGGLNEKLFF.

This clonotype was seen more than once but under ten times. The chain is built from TRBV7-9 and TRBJ1-1; possible D gene TRBD1, 6 bases. Per the germline V gene, CDR1 is SEHNR and CDR2 is FQNEAQ (reference sequence). V was clipped by 5 bases and J by 4 bases, with 14 bases between them. There are 14 residues in the CDR3. The CDR3 is CASSPGGGSTEAFF. Here the CDR3 DNA reads TGTGCCAGCAGCCCTGGGGGCGGGAGCACTGAAGCTTTCTTT.

This clonotype was seen a few times. This rearrangement joins TRBV25-1 to TRBJ1-2; a weak D match, TRBD1 (5 bases). Trimming cost V 4 bases and J 7 bases, with 19 bases left between them. Looked up from germline, CDR1 is MGHDK and CDR2 is SYGVNS. The CDR3 is 15 amino acids. This chain's CDR3 is CASSGRDPEQAGYTF. CDR3 nucleotide sequence: TGTGCCAGCAGTGGCCGGGATCCCGAACAGGCTGGCTACACCTTC.

This clonotype was seen just once. The V and J genes are TRBV7-3 and TRBJ1-6, with 8 bases that match TRBD1. V lost 2 bases and J lost 9; bases outside the gene matches: 6. This CDR3 has 15 residues. CDR1 SGHTA and CDR2 FQGTGA come from the germline V gene. The CDR3 bases are TGTGCCAGCAGCTTATCAGGGGGCCTTGCTTCACCCCTCCACTTT. It yields the protein CASSLSGGLASPLHF.

This clonotype occurred a few times. J is TRBJ2-7 and V is TRBV5-1; 7 bases are a match to TRBD1. CDR1 and CDR2 (germline): SGHRS, YFSETQ. The ends lost 3 bases at V and 6 bases at J; junction bases unmatched: 3. There are 12 residues in the CDR3. The CDR3: CASSWDSIEQYF. The CDR3 region has the DNA TGCGCCAGCAGCTGGGACAGTATCGAGCAGTACTTC.

The rearrangement uses TRBV5-6 and TRBJ2-7, with D tentatively TRBD1 (5 bases). V lost 4 bases and J 3 bases, leaving 14 bases between the germline ends. Germline loops: CDR1 SGHDT, CDR2 YYEEEE. The CDR3 extends over 14 amino acids. The DNA of the CDR3 is TGTGCCAGCAGCCGTTGGACACTGCGCTACGAGCAGTACTTC. This translates into CASSRWTLRYEQYF.

This rearrangement joins TRBV15 to TRBJ1-5; D call uncertain. This CDR3 has 16 residues. V was shortened by 3 bases and J by 1 base, with 13 bases between the two germline ends. The germline CDR1 and CDR2 sequences are LNHNV and YYDKDF (reference sequence). The DNA of the CDR3 is TGTGCCACCAGCAGTGCCGGGATCGGGAGCAATCAGCCCCAGCATTTT. Translated: CATSSAGIGSNQPQHF.

In its sample, this clonotype was seen many times. The V and J genes are TRBV7-8 and TRBJ1-5; D is perhaps TRBD1 (5 bases). CDR1 and CDR2 (germline): SGHVS, FQNEAQ. CDR3 size: 15 residues. V shed 5 bases and J shed 3 bases, with 14 bases lying between them. The chain's CDR3 is CASSHTDSNNQPQHF. CDR3 bases: TGTGCCAGCAGCCACACCGACAGCAACAATCAGCCCCAGCATTTT.

There are many counts of this clonotype. This chain joins TRBV5-1 and TRBJ1-2, with no clear D. Germline loops: CDR1 SGHRS, CDR2 YFSETQ. The CDR3 extends over 14 amino acids. Trimming left V 0 bases short and J 7 bases short, with 13 bases between. DNA for the CDR3: TGCGCCAGCAGCTTGGTTCGAGGAGGCCGTGGCTACACCTTC. Translation gives CASSLVRGGRGYTF.

On this clonotype itself: This may be a read error: a much more frequent sequence differs by one nucleotide. The chain carries TRBV7-9 and TRBJ1-1, with 8 bases that match TRBD1. Trimming cost V 1 base and J 6 bases; bases outside gene matches: 4. This CDR3 has 14 amino acids. Germline CDR1 is SEHNR and CDR2 is FQNEAQ (reference sequence). Written as DNA, the CDR3 is TGTGCCAGCAGCTTAGGGGCAGGGGGCTCTGAAGCTTTCTTT. Encoded protein: CASSLGAGGSEAFF.

V and J are TRBV7-2 and TRBJ2-7, with 11 bases matching TRBD2. The germline gives CDR1 SGHTA, CDR2 FQGNSA. CDR3 size: 15 residues. J gave up 3 bases and V 5 bases, and 6 bases lay outside the gene matches. CDR3 DNA sequence: TGTGCCAGCAGCCAGGGACTAGCGGCCGGCTACGAGCAGTACTTC. Its protein product is CASSQGLAAGYEQYF.

The J gene is TRBJ1-2, the V gene TRBV7-3; D is uncertain. The CDR3 length is 15 residues. With 1 base removed from V and 8 bases from J, the gap between germline ends came to 17 bases. Germline V gives CDR1 SGHTA, CDR2 FQGTGA. CDR3 sequence reads: CASSLKAGSIHGYTF. The CDR3 DNA reads as TGTGCCAGCAGCTTAAAGGCGGGTTCGATACACGGCTACACCTTC.

Many counts were recorded for this clonotype. The chain is built from TRBV7-2 and TRBJ1-4; D may be TRBD1 (6 bases). This CDR3 has 15 residues. V was cut by 5 bases and J by 8 bases, with 18 bases left in between. From germline, CDR1 is SGHTA and CDR2 FQGNSA. The CDR3 DNA follows: TGTGCCAGCAGCGTGCGGGCAGGGGTCGGAGAAAAACTGTTTTTT. It specifies CASSVRAGVGEKLFF.

The chain has TRBV20-1 and TRBJ2-1; no definite D call. V gave up 3 bases and J gave up 4 bases, with 7 bases separating them. CDR3 length: 12 amino acids. Germline assignment: CDR1 DFQATT and CDR2 SNEGSKA (reference sequence). CDR3 loop: CSASKAYNEQFF. The CDR3 nucleotides read TGCAGTGCTAGTAAGGCGTACAATGAGCAGTTCTTC.

On this clonotype itself: In this CDR3 the conserved last residue, phenylalanine or tryptophan, is missing, so a read error is likely. Because the CDR3's place on the DNA is in doubt, the DNA is left out and the CDR3 is given as listed by TCRdb. The gene calls are TRBV21-1 and TRBJ1-4; the table's D gene call, TRBD1, was not cross checked with the DNA. TRBV21-1 has pseudogene status. The CDR3 spans 13 residues, counting both ends. The CDR3 sequence: CASSNRADEKLFL.

The chain combines TRBV6-1 with TRBJ2-7; D perhaps matches TRBD2 (6 bases). The germline V gene encodes CDR1 MNHNS and CDR2 SASEGT. The CDR3 runs 13 residues. Trimming took off 6 bases at V and 2 bases at J, with 11 bases between the two ends. Here the CDR3 DNA reads TGTGCCAGCAGACCCAGGGAGGCCTACGAGCAGTACTTC. Its translation is CASRPREAYEQYF.

This chain uses TRBV7-2 with TRBJ1-1; D possibly corresponds to TRBD1 (5 bases). The germline V and J ends were trimmed by 3 bases and 7 bases, with 18 bases remaining between them. Germline CDR1 reads SGHTA; CDR2 reads FQGNSA. There are 15 residues in the CDR3. CDR3 sequence reads: CASSLVGAREGEAFF. The CDR3 nucleotides read TGTGCCAGCAGCTTGGTTGGGGCCAGGGAGGGTGAAGCTTTCTTT.

A single count supports this clonotype. A read error is possible here, since a much larger clone lies one base away. This chain links TRBV24-1 with TRBJ1-1; TRBD1 might be the D (5 bases). V lost 7 bases, J lost 4 bases, and 15 bases lay in between. CDR3 length: 14 residues. CDR1 is KGHDR, CDR2 SFDVKD, per germline. The CDR3 sequence: CATSLVPGSTEAFF. The CDR3 bases are TGTGCCACCAGCTTAGTTCCAGGGAGCACTGAAGCTTTCTTT.

This chain uses TRBV7-8 with TRBJ1-6, with 7 bases lining up with TRBD1. CDR1 and CDR2 (germline): SGHVS, FQNEAQ. The CDR3 totals 15 residues. The V segment lost 7 bases and the J segment 6 bases; nucleotides outside the gene matches: 9. CDR3 sequence: CASNSQGGLNSPLHF. The CDR3 nucleotides are TGTGCCAGCAACTCCCAAGGGGGCCTTAATTCACCCCTCCACTTT.

A note on this clonotype: The junction and the germline gene differ at one end; a read error may be behind it. This chain uses TRBV24-1 with TRBJ1-5, with D tentatively TRBD1 (6 bases). CDR3 length: 14 residues. CDR1 and CDR2 (germline): KGHDR, SFDVKD. This chain's CDR3 is CASSFQGPNQPQHF. The CDR3 bases are TGTGCCAGCAGTTTTCAGGGGCCCAATCAGCCCCAGCATTTT.

This chain uses TRBV5-1 with TRBJ2-5; maybe TRBD1 (5 bases). This CDR3 spans 14 amino acids. The V end lost 1 base, the J end lost 7 bases, and 14 bases lay between the germline ends. Germline CDR1 SGHRS, CDR2 YFSETQ. CDR3 residues: CASSLMTTQGTQYF. As DNA, the CDR3 is TGCGCCAGCAGCTTGATGACGACGCAGGGGACCCAGTACTTC.

This clonotype has more than one count but fewer than ten. The V gene is TRBV9, the J gene TRBJ1-1, with 7 bases matching TRBD1. The CDR3 runs to 14 residues. V was pared by 0 bases and J by 5 bases, with 4 bases of the junction left unmatched. Germline assignment: CDR1 SGDLS and CDR2 YYNGEE. In DNA form, the CDR3 reads TGTGCCAGCAGCGTAGGTAGGGGGCCAACTGAAGCTTTCTTT. Translation gives CASSVGRGPTEAFF.

This rearrangement joins TRBV25-1 to TRBJ1-2, with 8 bases identical to TRBD1. With 4 bases clipped from V and 5 bases from J, the junction kept 6 bases outside the gene matches. Germline CDR1 and CDR2: MGHDK and SYGVNS. This CDR3 is 14 amino acids long. CDR3 sequence reads: CASSGERQGYGYTF. The DNA for the CDR3 is TGTGCCAGCAGTGGGGAACGACAGGGGTATGGCTACACCTTC.

The rearrangement joins TRBV29-1 to TRBJ2-3, with a tentative D call TRBD2 (6 bases). The CDR3 loop spans 15 amino acids. Per germline, CDR1 SQVTM and CDR2 ANQGSEA. Trimming pared 2 bases from V and 2 bases from J, leaving 14 bases between. This chain's CDR3 is CSVEPQGGVTDTQYF. In DNA, the CDR3 is TGCAGCGTTGAACCCCAAGGAGGGGTCACAGATACGCAGTATTTT.